One sample yielded the 30 T cell receptor beta chains listed below, sequenced in a study of T cell repertoires in cytomegalovirus infection. MiXCR was run by TCRdb on the reads, yielding one entry per CDR3 protein. The sample includes some 700,000 distinct CDR3 sequences, 35% to 45% of them seen just once. The sample consisted of PBMCs. The receptors derive from a human donor in good health (CMV status not recorded). Some clones in this sample may be carry-over from other donors' samples.

This clonotype was counted a few times. This sequence joins TRBV6-1 and TRBJ1-5; no reliable D call. Germline V gene data show CDR1 as MNHNS and CDR2 as SASEGT. The CDR3 contains 12 residues. The V and J ends lost 2 bases and 11 bases respectively, with 10 bases between them. The CDR3 protein is CASSEMGETQHF. DNA for the CDR3: TGTGCCAGCAGTGAAATGGGCGAGACCCAGCATTTT.

This clonotype was detected a few times. The V call is TRBV5-4, the J call TRBJ2-1; D is uncertain. This CDR3 has 13 amino acids. Trimming cost V 0 bases and J 6 bases, with 7 bases left between them. Germline V gives CDR1 SGHNT, CDR2 YYREEE (reference sequence). The CDR3: CASSLDRPNEQFF. The DNA of the CDR3 is TGTGCCAGCAGCTTGGACAGACCCAATGAGCAGTTCTTC. Variable domain in full (rest from reference TRBV5-4 and TRBJ2-1): ETGVTQSPTHLIKTRGQQVTLRCSSQSGHNTVSWYQQALGQGPQFIFQYYREEENGRGNFPPRFSGLQFPNYSSELNVNALELDDSALYLCASSLDRPNEQFFGPGTRLTVL.

This sequence joins TRBV20-1 and TRBJ2-5; 10 bases are shared with TRBD2. The CDR3 consists of 15 residues. J gave up 7 bases and V 0 bases, and 8 bases lay outside the gene matches. Looked up from germline, CDR1 is DFQATT and CDR2 is SNEGSKA (reference sequence). DNA for the CDR3: TGCAGTGCTAGAGATCCAGCGGGAGGGCCCGGGACCCAGTACTTC. This sequence encodes CSARDPAGGPGTQYF.

This clonotype appeared a few times. V gene TRBV7-9 combines with J gene TRBJ2-5; D is ambiguous. V was shortened by 3 bases and J by 4 bases, with 9 bases between the two germline ends. Germline V gene data show CDR1 as SEHNR and CDR2 as FQNEAQ (reference sequence). CDR3 size: 13 residues. CDR3 protein: CASSFDGLETQYF. In DNA form, the CDR3 reads TGTGCCAGCAGCTTTGACGGGTTAGAGACCCAGTACTTC. Filled out from reference TRBV7-9 and TRBJ2-5, the complete variable domain reads DTGVSQNPRHKITKRGQNVTFRCDPISEHNRLYWYRQTLGQGPEFLTYFQNEAQLEKSRLLSDRFSAERPKGSFSTLEIQRTEQGDSAMYLCASSFDGLETQYFGPGTRLLVL.

This clonotype was seen a few times. This chain uses TRBV12-3 or TRBV12-4 with TRBJ2-3; D gene ambiguous. CDR3 length: 16 residues. The V end lost 1 base, the J end lost 1 base, and 12 bases lay between the germline ends. CDR3 sequence: CASSLDSPGGTDTQYF. CDR3 bases: TGTGCCAGCAGTTTAGACAGTCCGGGCGGCACAGATACGCAGTATTTT.

This clonotype was seen only a few times. The rearrangement links TRBV6-6 to TRBJ1-1; 8 nucleotides line up with TRBD1. J gave up 5 bases and V 5 bases, and 7 bases lay outside the gene matches. The germline V gene has CDR1 MNHNY and CDR2 SVGAGI (reference sequence). The CDR3 consists of 14 residues. This chain's CDR3 is CASSDTGGATEAFF. The CDR3 nucleotides read TGTGCCAGCAGTGATACAGGGGGAGCGACTGAAGCTTTCTTT.

This chain connects TRBV2 to TRBJ2-7; 7 positions agree with TRBD1. In germline, CDR1 is SNHLY, CDR2 FYNNEI. Germline trimming cut 2 bases from V and 2 bases from J; bases unmatched to any gene: 0. This CDR3 has 13 amino acids. This CDR3 reads CASSETGAYEQYF. CDR3 nucleotide sequence: TGTGCCAGCAGTGAAACAGGGGCCTACGAGCAGTACTTC.

The table lists this clonotype with a few counts. This sequence joins TRBV29-1 and TRBJ2-5; D is ambiguous. The CDR3 has 14 residues. CDR1 and CDR2 from the germline V gene are SQVTM and ANQGSEA. Trimming left V 0 bases short and J 1 base short, with 9 bases between. The CDR3 bases are TGCAGCGTTGAAGATCTCAACAGCCAAGAGACCCAGTACTTC. Translation: CSVEDLNSQETQYF.

The V gene is TRBV7-9, the J gene TRBJ2-3, with TRBD2 identical over 8 bases. This CDR3 region has 16 residues. With 5 bases clipped from V and 4 bases from J, the junction kept 11 bases outside the gene matches. Germline V gene data show CDR1 as SEHNR and CDR2 as FQNEAQ (reference sequence). CDR3 sequence reads: CASSPTGTRGSDTQYF. The DNA of the CDR3 is TGTGCCAGCAGCCCAACCGGGACTAGGGGTTCAGATACGCAGTATTTT.

CDR3 residues: CASSPDRAEDQPQHF. DNA of the CDR3: TGTGCCAGCAGCCCGGACAGGGCGGAGGATCAGCCCCAGCATTTT. V is TRBV27 and J is TRBJ1-5; TRBD1 matches 8 bases. Germline V lookup: CDR1 MNHEY, CDR2 SMNVEV (reference sequence). The CDR3 runs to 15 residues. The V segment lost 6 bases and the J segment 5 bases; nucleotides outside the gene matches: 9.

This clonotype occurred a few times. The rearrangement uses TRBV10-3 and TRBJ2-7, with D hard to call. Germline V gene data show CDR1 as ENHRY and CDR2 as SYGVKD. The ends were cut back, 3 bases at V and 1 base at J, with 4 bases in the middle. The CDR3 length is 12 residues. The CDR3: CAISEVSYEQYF. DNA of the CDR3: TGTGCCATCAGTGAAGTGTCCTACGAGCAGTACTTC.

In this sample, this clonotype turned up many times. This chain connects TRBV28 to TRBJ2-3, with 13 positions matching TRBD2. Germline CDR1 is MDHEN and CDR2 is SYDVKM. J lost 3 bases, V lost 2 bases, and 2 bases had no gene match. The CDR3 runs to 16 residues. CDR3 protein: CASSLGLAGVTDTQYF. The CDR3 DNA reads TGTGCCAGCAGTTTAGGACTAGCGGGGGTGACAGATACGCAGTATTTT.

This chain uses TRBV20-1 with TRBJ2-3, with 8 bases fitting TRBD2. V trimming: 5 bases; J trimming: 5 bases; junction bases outside the gene matches: 15. CDR1 is DFQATT, CDR2 SNEGSKA, per germline (reference sequence). This CDR3 is built from 16 residues. CDR3 residues: CSALSRPGRAGDTQYF. The CDR3 nucleotides read TGCAGTGCTCTCTCCCGCCCCGGGAGGGCCGGAGATACGCAGTATTTT.

The chain employs TRBV28 and TRBJ2-7; possibly TRBD1 for D (6 bases). Germline loops: CDR1 MDHEN, CDR2 SYDVKM. The CDR3 is 14 residues long. V lost 7 bases and J lost 3, with 16 bases in between. The DNA of the CDR3 is TGTGCCAGCACGTCATCTGGACAGCTCTACGAGCAGTACTTC. Translation gives CASTSSGQLYEQYF. The full variable domain, its missing parts supplied by reference TRBV28 and TRBJ2-7, is DVKVTQSSRYLVKRTGEKVFLECVQDMDHENMFWYRQDPGLGLRLIYFSYDVKMKEKGDIPEGYSVSREKKERFSLILESASTNQTSMYLCASTSSGQLYEQYFGPGTRLTVT.

This clonotype was seen a few times. The gene calls are TRBV7-8 and TRBJ1-1; D possibly corresponds to TRBD1 (6 bases). This CDR3 is built from 16 residues. Germline assignment: CDR1 SGHVS and CDR2 FQNEAQ. Trimming cost V 1 base and J 5 bases, with 17 bases left between them. The CDR3 region is CASSLDRVEAGTEAFF. As DNA, the CDR3 is TGTGCCAGCAGCTTAGACAGGGTAGAGGCGGGAACTGAAGCTTTCTTT.

The chain employs TRBV3-1 and TRBJ1-6, with D tentatively TRBD1 (6 bases). The CDR3 consists of 15 residues. V lost 5 bases and J lost 12, with 20 bases in between. CDR1 LGHDT and CDR2 YNNKEL come from the germline V gene (reference sequence). In DNA form, the CDR3 reads TGTGCCAGCAGCACAGGGACGGACTCAAGGGGACCCCTCCACTTT. Its translation: CASSTGTDSRGPLHF.

This clonotype showed up just a few times. The J gene is TRBJ2-7, the V gene TRBV12-3 or TRBV12-4; the D is unclear. The CDR3 extends over 12 amino acids. Trimming stripped 1 base from V and 6 bases from J, with 7 bases between. The CDR3 region is CASSLVEREQYF. CDR3 nucleotides: TGTGCCAGCAGTTTAGTGGAACGCGAGCAGTACTTC.

The chain has TRBV19 and TRBJ1-2, with D possibly being TRBD1 (5 bases). CDR1 is LNHDA and CDR2 is SQIVND in the germline V gene (reference sequence). The CDR3 loop spans 14 amino acids. V was shortened by 4 bases and J by 8 bases, with 17 bases between the two germline ends. CDR3 DNA: TGTGCCAGTAGTAGCGCCGGGGCCGGGCGCGGCTACACCTTC. Encoded protein: CASSSAGAGRGYTF.

This clonotype is a singleton in its sample. J is TRBJ2-1 and V is TRBV5-4; D possibly uses TRBD1 or TRBD2 (6 bases each). Trimming stripped 0 bases from V and 6 bases from J, with 10 bases between. CDR1 is SGHNT and CDR2 is YYREEE in the germline V gene (reference sequence). The CDR3 consists of 14 residues. CDR3 region: CASSLGRGVNEQFF. DNA for the CDR3: TGTGCCAGCAGCTTGGGAAGGGGGGTCAATGAGCAGTTCTTC.

The rearrangement joins TRBV12-3 or TRBV12-4 to TRBJ1-2; D is uncertain. The CDR3 consists of 13 residues. Trimming took off 6 bases at V and 4 bases at J, with 12 bases between the two ends. CDR3 in DNA: TGTGCCAGCAGCCAAATCCAGGTCTATGGCTACACCTTC. As protein: CASSQIQVYGYTF.

About this clonotype itself: Germline and junction disagree at one end, which may indicate a read error. The gene calls are TRBV19 and TRBJ1-2, with D possibly TRBD1 on 6 matching bases. CDR3 length: 15 residues. Germline V gene lookup returns CDR1 LNHDA and CDR2 SQIVND (reference sequence). CDR3 sequence: CAISIRTATNYGYTF. The DNA for the CDR3 is TGTGCCATTAGTATCCGGACAGCTACTAACTATGGCTACACCTTC.

The V gene is TRBV20-1, the J gene TRBJ1-6, with D unresolved. The V end was cut by 1 base, the J end by 10 bases, with 8 bases between. Germline CDR1 DFQATT, CDR2 SNEGSKA (reference sequence). This CDR3 region has 12 residues. CDR3 nucleotides: TGCAGTGCTAGAGGACGTAGGTCACCCCTCCACTTT. It encodes CSARGRRSPLHF.

In its sample, this clonotype was seen a few times. The rearrangement links TRBV7-2 to TRBJ2-7, with D possibly being TRBD1 (6 bases). This CDR3 region has 15 residues. V gave up 6 bases and J gave up 5 bases, with 20 bases separating them. Germline CDR1 SGHTA, CDR2 FQGNSA. The CDR3 loop is CASSLRPGVGDEQYF. Here the CDR3 DNA reads TGTGCCAGCAGTCTCAGGCCAGGGGTTGGGGACGAGCAGTACTTC.

In its sample, this clonotype was seen a few times. This chain's CDR3 is CASSWRFRQPQHF. The CDR3 nucleotides read TGTGCCAGCAGCTGGAGGTTCCGTCAGCCCCAGCATTTT. The rearrangement uses TRBV7-2 and TRBJ1-5; D unresolved. The CDR3 has 13 residues. The V gene's germline CDR1 is SGHTA and CDR2 FQGNSA. V lost 4 bases and J 6 bases, leaving 10 bases between the germline ends.

This chain joins TRBV28 and TRBJ1-4; 9 positions agree with TRBD1. The germline V gene has CDR1 MDHEN and CDR2 SYDVKM. V gave up 2 bases and J gave up 7 bases; unmatched junction bases: 5. The CDR3 is 15 residues long. CDR3 DNA: TGTGCCAGCAGTTTACCCGGGACAGGGATTGAAAAACTGTTTTTT. Translating it yields CASSLPGTGIEKLFF. The full variable domain, in which reference TRBV28 and TRBJ1-4 provide the parts outside the CDR3, is DVKVTQSSRYLVKRTGEKVFLECVQDMDHENMFWYRQDPGLGLRLIYFSYDVKMKEKGDIPEGYSVSREKKERFSLILESASTNQTSMYLCASSLPGTGIEKLFFGSGTQLSVL.

The chain has TRBV10-3 and TRBJ2-4; D possibly corresponds to TRBD2 (6 bases). This CDR3 spans 15 amino acids. CDR1 and CDR2 from the germline V gene are ENHRY and SYGVKD. With 3 bases removed from V and 4 bases from J, the gap between germline ends came to 13 bases. For the CDR3, the DNA is TGTGCCATCAGTGATTCTATAGCGGAAAAAAACATTCAGTACTTC. As protein: CAISDSIAEKNIQYF.

The rearrangement uses TRBV4-1 and TRBJ2-7, with 7 positions matching TRBD1. Trimming cost V 4 bases and J 6 bases; bases outside gene matches: 3. Germline assignment: CDR1 MGHRA and CDR2 YSYEKL. CDR3 size: 12 residues. The CDR3 protein is CASSLDRSEQYF. The CDR3 DNA is TGCGCCAGCAGCCTGGACAGGTCCGAGCAGTACTTC.

This clonotype was counted a few times. The rearrangement joins TRBV6-1 to TRBJ2-3; D might be TRBD2 (5 bases). Trimming left V 6 bases short and J 2 bases short, with 15 bases between. The CDR3 has 15 amino acids. Germline CDR1 reads MNHNS; CDR2 reads SASEGT. The CDR3 nucleotides read TGTGCCAGCAGCACGGGAACCCTATCCACAGATACGCAGTATTTT. Translating gives CASSTGTLSTDTQYF.

This rearrangement joins TRBV7-9 to TRBJ2-5; TRBD2 aligns across 10 bases. V lost 4 bases and J lost 3; bases outside the gene matches: 11. Germline V CDR1 and CDR2: SEHNR, FQNEAQ (reference sequence). The CDR3 is 17 residues long. The CDR3: CASSSYATLAGEETQYF. The CDR3 region has the DNA TGTGCCAGCAGCTCATATGCCACCCTAGCGGGAGAAGAGACCCAGTACTTC.

V usage is TRBV28 and J usage is TRBJ2-2; D uncertain. The germline V and J ends were trimmed by 7 bases and 7 bases, with 16 bases remaining between them. The CDR3 loop spans 14 amino acids. Germline CDR1 is MDHEN and CDR2 is SYDVKM. In nucleotides, the CDR3 is TGTGCCAGCAAGACGGGCCTCAAGGACGGGGAGCTGTTTTTT. This codes for CASKTGLKDGELFF.